This T cell receptor (beta chain) derives from a study of blood T cell repertoires in COVID-19. About the research overall: Collection of acute and convalescent COVID-19 samples took place in the United States, Italy and Spain.

Germline assignment: CDR1 SGHKS and CDR2 YYEKEE (reference sequence). The CDR3 contains 14 residues. V gave up 0 bases and J gave up 0 bases, with 6 bases separating them. Original processing notes: Estimation of nucleated cell counts relied on the amplification of reference gene primers. Profiled with immunoSEQ multiplex PCR; TCRdb holds only in-frame clones, not every one. V, J and clone size are taken as reported in that table, and D and trimming were inferred from the DNA itself. Among some 150,000 clones listed, around 85% were seen once. The V and J genes are TRBV5-5 and TRBJ1-1; D is uncertain. The sequence derives from a woman aged 70-85 years with acute or convalescent COVID-19. The sequenced material came from peripheral blood. The CDR3 nucleotides are TGTGCCAGCAGCTTGGGACACATGAACACTGAAGCTTTCTTT. Protein: CASSLGHMNTEAFF. Full variable domain (rest looked up from reference TRBV5-5 and TRBJ1-1): DAGVTQSPTHLIKTRGQQVTLRCSPISGHKSVSWYQQVLGQGPQFIFQYYEKEERGRGNFPDRFSARQFPNYSSELNVNALLLGDSALYLCASSLGHMNTEAFFGQGTRLTVV.